These 25 T cell receptor beta chains were sequenced from one sample in a study of T cell changes during pregnancy in multiple sclerosis. Clones were sequenced by immunoSEQ multiplex PCR, and TCRdb holds only the in-frame ones, with some missing. The sample records around 53,000 clones, 90% being singletons. The source material was CD8+ T cells from peripheral blood mononuclear cells, sampled before pregnancy. The receptors stem from a female donor with multiple sclerosis, enrolled in a pregnancy study.

This chain uses TRBV30 with TRBJ1-1; weak D call: TRBD1 (6 bases). This CDR3 spans 12 amino acids. Germline V gene sequence: CDR1 GTSNPN, CDR2 SVGIG (reference sequence). V was clipped by 3 bases and J by 7 bases, with 12 bases between them. CDR3 loop: CAWRDSDSEAFF. The CDR3 nucleotides are TGTGCCTGGAGGGATTCGGACAGTGAAGCTTTCTTT.

The CDR3 region is CASSSIGDRVYYGYTF. In DNA, the CDR3 is TGTGCCAGCAGTTCCATCGGGGACAGGGTGTACTATGGCTACACCTTC. The chain uses TRBV27 and TRBJ1-2, with 9 bases matching TRBD1. Germline V lookup: CDR1 MNHEY, CDR2 SMNVEV (reference sequence). The length of the CDR3 is 16 residues. The J segment lost 3 bases and the V segment lost 4 bases, leaving 9 bases of the junction unmatched.

This chain links TRBV7-8 with TRBJ2-1; 7 bases fit TRBD2. V shed 1 base and J 6 bases; nucleotides not matched to a gene: 0. The germline V gene has CDR1 SGHVS and CDR2 FQNEAQ. CDR3 length: 13 amino acids. CDR3: CASSLGTSNEQFF. The CDR3 nucleotides are TGTGCCAGCAGCTTAGGGACTAGCAATGAGCAGTTCTTC. Together with reference TRBV7-8 and TRBJ2-1, the CDR3 gives the full variable domain: GAGVSQSPRYKVAKRGQDVALRCDPISGHVSLFWYQQALGQGPEFLTYFQNEAQLDKSGLPSDRFFAERPEGSVSTLKIQRTQQEDSAVYLCASSLGTSNEQFFGPGTRLTVL.

This chain links TRBV7-9 with TRBJ2-2; possible D gene TRBD1, 6 bases. CDR3 length: 15 residues. In germline, CDR1 is SEHNR, CDR2 FQNEAQ (reference sequence). Trimming left V 4 bases short and J 1 base short, with 10 bases between. The CDR3 DNA sequence: TGTGCCAGCAGCTCAACAGGGATGAACACCGGGGAGCTGTTTTTT. Translated: CASSSTGMNTGELFF.

V is TRBV2 and J is TRBJ2-5; D gene unclear. The CDR3 has 17 amino acids. Germline V CDR1 and CDR2: SNHLY, FYNNEI. The germline V and J ends were trimmed by 5 bases and 4 bases, with 23 bases remaining between them. The CDR3 here is CASSPARFDTQGETQYF. Here the CDR3 DNA reads TGTGCCAGCAGTCCCGCCAGGTTTGACACACAAGGAGAGACCCAGTACTTC.

In its sample, this clone was seen a few times. This rearrangement joins TRBV4-1 to TRBJ1-5, with TRBD1 as a possible D gene (6 bases). CDR1 and CDR2 (germline): MGHRA, YSYEKL. With 4 bases removed from V and 5 bases from J, the gap between germline ends came to 18 bases. The CDR3 loop spans 16 amino acids. CDR3 coding DNA: TGCGCCAGCAGCCCCCAGAGCCAGGGGTTCGATCAGCCCCAGCATTTT. It is translated as CASSPQSQGFDQPQHF.

The V and J genes are TRBV5-1 and TRBJ2-1; a weak D match, TRBD2 (5 bases). Trimming stripped 7 bases from V and 8 bases from J, with 10 bases between. The CDR3 is 11 residues long. The germline CDR1 and CDR2 sequences are SGHRS and YFSETQ. The CDR3 spells CASSLGYEQFF. CDR3 DNA sequence: TGCGCCAGCTCACTAGGTTATGAGCAGTTCTTC.

The V and J genes are TRBV9 and TRBJ1-2, with D perhaps TRBD1 (6 bases). This CDR3 has 15 residues. The V end was cut by 1 base, the J end by 2 bases, with 12 bases between. Looked up from germline, CDR1 is SGDLS and CDR2 is YYNGEE. The CDR3 reads CASSVSGTSNYGYTF. The CDR3 region has the DNA TGTGCCAGCAGCGTATCCGGGACATCCAACTATGGCTACACCTTC.

The rearrangement links TRBV4-1 to TRBJ2-1, with 7 bases lining up with TRBD1. Looked up from germline, CDR1 is MGHRA and CDR2 is YSYEKL. V shed 4 bases and J 7 bases; nucleotides not matched to a gene: 7. The CDR3 consists of 14 residues. The CDR3 coding sequence is TGCGCCAGCAGCCCTGACAGGGCCGGGAATGAGCAGTTCTTC. This translates into CASSPDRAGNEQFF.

The gene calls are TRBV7-9 and TRBJ2-7, with 11 bases fitting TRBD1. J lost 5 bases, V lost 5 bases, and 5 bases had no gene match. CDR3 length: 14 residues. Germline lookup yields CDR1 SEHNR and CDR2 FQNEAQ (reference sequence). For the CDR3, the DNA is TGTGCCAGCAGCCTAGGACAGGGGGCAGACGAGCAGTACTTC. Translated: CASSLGQGADEQYF.

The V call is TRBV27, the J call TRBJ1-5; TRBD1 is a possible D gene (5 bases). Trimming cost V 6 bases and J 0 bases, with 9 bases left between them. The germline V gene encodes CDR1 MNHEY and CDR2 SMNVEV (reference sequence). The CDR3 runs to 14 residues. CDR3 nucleotide sequence: TGTGCCAGCAGCCCAGGGCTTAGCAATCAGCCCCAGCATTTT. Protein product: CASSPGLSNQPQHF.

The chain joins TRBV7-7 to TRBJ2-7, with 10 nucleotides matching TRBD2. The germline V gene encodes CDR1 SSHAT and CDR2 FNYEAQ (reference sequence). The CDR3 length is 18 residues. V lost 5 bases to trimming and J lost 2 bases; unmatched junction nucleotides: 15. In nucleotides, the CDR3 is TGTGCCAGCAGCCCCTACCCTAGCGGGGGATCTTTTCCCTACGAGCAGTACTTC. Translating it yields CASSPYPSGGSFPYEQYF.

V gene TRBV9 combines with J gene TRBJ2-5, with D perhaps matching TRBD2 (6 bases). Trimming stripped 0 bases from V and 2 bases from J, with 11 bases between. This CDR3 is built from 15 residues. The V gene's germline CDR1 is SGDLS and CDR2 YYNGEE. The CDR3 coding sequence is TGTGCCAGCAGCGTAGGGGGTAGCGGACAAGAGACCCAGTACTTC. Amino acid sequence: CASSVGGSGQETQYF.

This clone has just a few counts. The CDR3 here is CATGGARDEQFF. DNA for the CDR3: TGTGCCACCGGGGGGGCCAGAGATGAGCAGTTCTTC. The chain uses TRBV6-6 and TRBJ2-1, with 8 bases aligning to TRBD2. Trimming took 10 bases from V and 8 from J; bases not matched to a gene: 7. Germline assignment: CDR1 MNHNY and CDR2 SVGAGI (reference sequence). The length of the CDR3 is 12 residues.

The chain joins TRBV19 to TRBJ2-1, with 10 bases that match TRBD2. The CDR3 extends over 16 amino acids. Per germline, CDR1 LNHDA and CDR2 SQIVND (reference sequence). V shed 3 bases and J 3 bases; nucleotides not matched to a gene: 5. The DNA for the CDR3 is TGTGCCAGTAGTATTCAAGCGGGGGGGAGCTACAATGAGCAGTTCTTC. Its protein product is CASSIQAGGSYNEQFF.

The V call is TRBV27, the J call TRBJ2-7; TRBD1 matches at 8 bases. V was clipped by 2 bases and J by 0 bases; unmatched bases: 9. The CDR3 covers 17 residues. The V gene's germline CDR1 is MNHEY and CDR2 SMNVEV (reference sequence). CDR3 region: CASSLRVRDRSSYEQYF. The CDR3 DNA reads TGTGCCAGCAGTTTAAGGGTCCGGGACAGGAGCTCCTACGAGCAGTACTTC.

The CDR3 loop reads CASSQCPGTEPPVSYGYTF. The DNA of the CDR3 is TGCGCCAGCAGTCAATGCCCCGGGACAGAACCACCCGTAAGCTATGGCTACACCTTC. The chain couples TRBV23-1 to TRBJ1-2; 7 positions match TRBD1. TRBV23-1 is an ORF, and what it does is uncertain. V lost 1 base and J lost 4; bases outside the gene matches: 18. There are 19 residues in the CDR3.

The V call is TRBV7-9, the J call TRBJ2-5, with D uncertain. The germline V and J ends were trimmed by 5 bases and 1 base, with 2 bases remaining between them. The CDR3 loop spans 11 amino acids. Germline V gene lookup returns CDR1 SEHNR and CDR2 FQNEAQ (reference sequence). DNA for the CDR3: TGTGCCAGCAGCCTCCAAGAGACCCAGTACTTC. Protein sequence: CASSLQETQYF. Complete variable domain (other parts from reference TRBV7-9 and TRBJ2-5): DTGVSQNPRHKITKRGQNVTFRCDPISEHNRLYWYRQTLGQGPEFLTYFQNEAQLEKSRLLSDRFSAERPKGSFSTLEIQRTEQGDSAMYLCASSLQETQYFGPGTRLLVL.

A single count supports this clone. This chain links TRBV6-5 with TRBJ2-1; TRBD2 agrees at 13 bases. The CDR3 runs to 16 residues. Germline V gene lookup returns CDR1 MNHEY and CDR2 SVGAGI. The J segment lost 8 bases and the V segment lost 4 bases, leaving 8 bases of the junction unmatched. CDR3 sequence reads: CASSSTGLAGTDEQFF. DNA for the CDR3: TGTGCCAGCAGTTCCACGGGACTAGCGGGGACGGATGAGCAGTTCTTC.

The chain couples TRBV7-6 to TRBJ2-5; 15 bases agree with TRBD2. Germline loops: CDR1 SGHVS, CDR2 FNYEAQ. This CDR3 has 16 residues. Trimming removed 4 bases from V and 7 bases from J; junction bases left unmatched: 7. CDR3 bases: TGTGCCAGCAGCTCGGGACTAGCGGGGGGAAAGGGGACCCAGTACTTC. Its protein product is CASSSGLAGGKGTQYF.

This clone occurred once. This rearrangement joins TRBV5-4 to TRBJ2-3, with 16 nucleotides matching TRBD2. The CDR3 contains 17 residues. Per the germline V gene, CDR1 is SGHNT and CDR2 is YYREEE (reference sequence). J lost 4 bases, V lost 10 bases, and 12 bases had no gene match. CDR3 nucleotides: TGTGCCTTAAGAAACGGGACTAGCGGGGGGGCGGCAGATACGCAGTATTTT. Its protein is CALRNGTSGGAADTQYF.

The chain carries TRBV19 and TRBJ2-1; tentatively, D is TRBD2 (6 bases). Germline V CDR1 and CDR2: LNHDA, SQIVND (reference sequence). The CDR3 has 12 amino acids. The germline V and J ends were trimmed by 3 bases and 9 bases, with 9 bases remaining between them. This CDR3 is CASSMGAGEQFF. The CDR3, as DNA: TGTGCCAGTAGTATGGGAGCGGGTGAGCAGTTCTTC.

The genes are TRBV6-5 and TRBJ2-5, with D perhaps TRBD2 (6 bases). This CDR3 has 16 amino acids. Germline V gives CDR1 MNHEY, CDR2 SVGAGI. With 0 bases removed from V and 5 bases from J, the gap between germline ends came to 16 bases. CDR3 nucleotide sequence: TGTGCCAGCAGTTACTCGACTAGTGGGGTTGTTGAGACCCAGTACTTC. Amino acids: CASSYSTSGVVETQYF.

The V gene is TRBV29-1, the J gene TRBJ2-7, with D maybe TRBD2 (5 bases). V was clipped by 5 bases and J by 3 bases, with 8 bases between them. The CDR3 length is 11 residues. The germline V gene has CDR1 SQVTM and CDR2 ANQGSEA. For the CDR3, the DNA is TGCAGCGTTTCAGGAGGCTACGAGCAGTACTTC. It translates to CSVSGGYEQYF.

The rearrangement links TRBV7-2 to TRBJ2-7; 9 positions agree with TRBD2. V gave up 1 base and J gave up 0 bases; unmatched junction bases: 4. The CDR3 consists of 16 residues. Germline CDR1 is SGHTA and CDR2 is FQGNSA. The chain's CDR3 is CASSLEWRGGSYEQYF. CDR3 DNA sequence: TGTGCCAGCAGCTTAGAGTGGCGGGGGGGCTCCTACGAGCAGTACTTC.